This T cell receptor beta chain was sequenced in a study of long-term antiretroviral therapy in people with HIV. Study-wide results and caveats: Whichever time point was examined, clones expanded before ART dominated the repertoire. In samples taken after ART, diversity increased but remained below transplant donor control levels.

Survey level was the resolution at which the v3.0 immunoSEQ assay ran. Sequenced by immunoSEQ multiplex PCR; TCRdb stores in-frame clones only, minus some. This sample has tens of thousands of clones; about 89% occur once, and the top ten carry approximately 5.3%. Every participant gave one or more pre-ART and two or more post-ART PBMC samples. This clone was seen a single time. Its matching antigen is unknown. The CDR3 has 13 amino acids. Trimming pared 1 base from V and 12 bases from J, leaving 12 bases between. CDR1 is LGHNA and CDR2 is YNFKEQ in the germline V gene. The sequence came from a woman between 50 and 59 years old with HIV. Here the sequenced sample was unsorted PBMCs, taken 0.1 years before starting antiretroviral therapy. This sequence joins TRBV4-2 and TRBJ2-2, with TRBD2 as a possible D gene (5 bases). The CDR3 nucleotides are TGTGCCAGCAGCCAAGTATCACCGGGGAAGCTGTTTTTT. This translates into CASSQVSPGKLFF.